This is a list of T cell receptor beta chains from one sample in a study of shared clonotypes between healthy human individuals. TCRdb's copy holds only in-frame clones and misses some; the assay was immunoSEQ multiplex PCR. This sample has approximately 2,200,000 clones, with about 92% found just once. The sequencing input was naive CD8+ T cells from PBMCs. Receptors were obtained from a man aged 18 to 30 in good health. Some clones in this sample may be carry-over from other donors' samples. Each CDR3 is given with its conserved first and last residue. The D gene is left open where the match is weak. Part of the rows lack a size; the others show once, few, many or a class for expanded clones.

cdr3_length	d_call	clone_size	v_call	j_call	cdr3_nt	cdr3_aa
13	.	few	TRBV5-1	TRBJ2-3	TGCGCCAGCAGAGGGGAGACCACAGATACGCAGTATTTT	CASRGETTDTQYF
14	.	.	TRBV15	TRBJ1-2	TGTGCCACCAGCAGGGTGAGTGGGAACTATGGCTACACCTTC	CATSRVSGNYGYTF
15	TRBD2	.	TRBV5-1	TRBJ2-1	TGCGCCACCCGGCCGGGACTAGCGGGAGTGAATGAGCAGTTCTTC	CATRPGLAGVNEQFF
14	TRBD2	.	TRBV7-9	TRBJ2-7	TGTGCCTGGGGGGAGGGGTGGCCTTCCTACGAGCAGTACTTC	CAWGEGWPSYEQYF
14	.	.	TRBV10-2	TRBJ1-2	TGCGCCAGCAGGCCCCGACAGGTCCTGGAGGGCTACACCTTC	CASRPRQVLEGYTF
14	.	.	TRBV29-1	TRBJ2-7	TGCAGCGTTACCCCAGGCGCGGGACTCTACGAGCAGTACTTC	CSVTPGAGLYEQYF
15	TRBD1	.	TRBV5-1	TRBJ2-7	TGCGCCAGCAGCTTGATGGGACAGGGGTTCGACGAGCAGTACTTC	CASSLMGQGFDEQYF
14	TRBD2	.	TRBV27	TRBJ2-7	TGTGCCAGCAGTTTAGGGGGGGTGTCCTACGAGCAGTACTTC	CASSLGGVSYEQYF
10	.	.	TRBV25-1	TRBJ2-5	TGTGCCAGCAGTGAGGAGACCCAGTACTTC	CASSEETQYF
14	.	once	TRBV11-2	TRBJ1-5	TGTGCCAGCAGCTTTTCGGGGGGCGATCAGCCCCAGCATTTT	CASSFSGGDQPQHF
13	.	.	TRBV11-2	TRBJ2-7	TGTGCCAGCACTCCCGAAGGGAACGACGAGCAGTACTTC	CASTPEGNDEQYF
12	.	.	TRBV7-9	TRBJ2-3	TGTGCCAGCAGCTCCGCCCAGGATACGCAGTATTTT	CASSSAQDTQYF
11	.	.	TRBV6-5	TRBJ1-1	TGTGCCAGCAAGCTGGGCGATCAAGCTTTCTTT	CASKLGDQAFF
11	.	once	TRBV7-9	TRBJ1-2	TGTGCCAGCAGCTCTGCCCCGGGCCACACCTTC	CASSSAPGHTF
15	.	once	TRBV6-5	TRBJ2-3	TGTGCCAGCAGTTACTCGAGGGGGATCGCAGATACGCAGTATTTT	CASSYSRGIADTQYF
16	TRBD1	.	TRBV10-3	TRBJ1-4	TGTGCCATCAGAGCCGGGACAGGAGAGGTTAATGAAAAACTGTTTTTT	CAIRAGTGEVNEKLFF
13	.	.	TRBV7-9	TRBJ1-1	TGTGCCAGCAGCTTCGAGGGTAGATCTGAAGCTTTCTTT	CASSFEGRSEAFF
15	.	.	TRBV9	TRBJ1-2	TGTGCCAGCAGCGTAGATGGGGCGCCCCTCTATGGCTACACCTTC	CASSVDGAPLYGYTF
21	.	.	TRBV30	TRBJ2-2	TGTGCCTGGAGTGTAAGCCCCGAATTAAGGGGGGAGGGCCGAAGTACCGGGGAGCTGTTTTTT	CAWSVSPELRGEGRSTGELFF
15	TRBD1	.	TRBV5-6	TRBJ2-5	TGTGCCAGCAGCTTCCGGGACAGGCAGACGGAGACCCAGTACTTC	CASSFRDRQTETQYF
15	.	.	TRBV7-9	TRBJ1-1	TGTGCCAGCAGATCGGCGGCTCTCGGAGGGACTGAAGCTTTCTTT	CASRSAALGGTEAFF
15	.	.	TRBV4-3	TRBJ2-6	TGCGCCAGCAGCCTAGGCCGGTCTGGGGCCAACGTCCTGACTTTC	CASSLGRSGANVLTF
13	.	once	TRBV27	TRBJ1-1	TGTGCCAGCAGTTTACGGGTGAACAGTGAAGCTTTCTTT	CASSLRVNSEAFF
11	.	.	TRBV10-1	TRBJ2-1	TGCGCCAGCAGCGTAGGGGGTGAGCAGTTCTTC	CASSVGGEQFF
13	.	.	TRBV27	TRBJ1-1	TGTGCCAGCAGTTTATCTTCGTCCACTGAAGCTTTCTTT	CASSLSSSTEAFF
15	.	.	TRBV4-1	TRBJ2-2	TGCGCCAGCAGCCAAGACAGGGTGTACACCGGGGAGCTGTTTTTT	CASSQDRVYTGELFF
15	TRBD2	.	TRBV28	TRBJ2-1	TGTGCCAGCAGTTTAGTCCTAGCGGATTACAATGAGCAGTTCTTC	CASSLVLADYNEQFF
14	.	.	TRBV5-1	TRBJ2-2	TGCGCCAGCAGCTTGGGGGGAGGCACCGGGGAGCTGTTTTTT	CASSLGGGTGELFF
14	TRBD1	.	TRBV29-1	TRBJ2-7	TGCAGCGTACCGGGACAGGGGGTCTCCTACGAGCAGTACTTC	CSVPGQGVSYEQYF
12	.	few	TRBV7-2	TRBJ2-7	TGTGCCAGCAGCTTAGCGCCCTACGAGCAGTACTTC	CASSLAPYEQYF
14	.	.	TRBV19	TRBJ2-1	TGTGCCAGTAGTATGTTGACCACCTACAATGAGCAGTTCTTC	CASSMLTTYNEQFF
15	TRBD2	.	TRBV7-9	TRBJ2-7	TGTGCCAGCAGCATCAAGAGCGGGAGCTCCTACGAGCAGTACTTC	CASSIKSGSSYEQYF
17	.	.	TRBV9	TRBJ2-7	TGTGCCAGCAGCGCCCACCCAACCGGGACAAGTTCCTACGAGCAGTACTTC	CASSAHPTGTSSYEQYF
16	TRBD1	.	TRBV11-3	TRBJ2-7	TGTGCCAGCAGCTTAGATCCGGAGGACAGGGTCTACGAGCAGTACTTC	CASSLDPEDRVYEQYF
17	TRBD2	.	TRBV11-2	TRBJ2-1	TGTGCCAGCAGCCAAAAACCGGGACTAGCGTATTACAATGAGCAGTTCTTC	CASSQKPGLAYYNEQFF